This T cell receptor beta chain was captured by sequencing in a study of T cell responses to AZD1222 COVID-19 vaccine. The study's findings and limits: Following two doses of AZD1222, Spike-specific TCR breadth and depth rose. The reported proportion of spike-specific TCRs targeting unmutated variant regions was nearly half. Spike-wide coverage was observed for vaccine-associated CD4 TCRs, with dominant responses at 160-218 and 743-854.

Sequenced by immunoSEQ multiplex PCR; TCRdb stores in-frame clones only, minus some. This table has 95,000 to 100,000 clones, less than 85% appearing once. This clone qualifies as medium-sized. The antigen is unknown. This CDR3 has 16 residues. V was trimmed by 2 bases and J by 0 bases, leaving 11 bases between them. Germline CDR1 MNHEY, CDR2 SVGEGT. The material sequenced was peripheral blood, taken 28 days after the second AZD1222 dose. The chain couples TRBV6-2 or TRBV6-3 to TRBJ1-3; no reliable D call. The source is an adult who received the AZD1222 COVID-19 vaccine. In DNA form, the CDR3 reads TGTGCCAGCAGTTACGACCCTGGGTACTCTGGAAACACCATATATTTT. Amino acids: CASSYDPGYSGNTIYF.